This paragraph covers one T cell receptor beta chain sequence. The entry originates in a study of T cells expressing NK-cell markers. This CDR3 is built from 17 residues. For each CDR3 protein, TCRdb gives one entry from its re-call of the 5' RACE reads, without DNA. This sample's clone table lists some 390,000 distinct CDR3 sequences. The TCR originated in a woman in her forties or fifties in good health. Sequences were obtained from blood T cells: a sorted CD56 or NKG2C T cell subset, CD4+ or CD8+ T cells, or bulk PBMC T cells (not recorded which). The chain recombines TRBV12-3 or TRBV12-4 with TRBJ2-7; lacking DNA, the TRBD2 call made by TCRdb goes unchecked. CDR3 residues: CASSSILSGGSSYEQYF.